The clone carrying this T cell receptor beta chain was seen repeatedly, ten times or more. Its antigen remains unidentified. Breast cancer patients provided tissue from their axillary draining lymph nodes. The sample comes from a study of breast tumors, draining lymph nodes, adjacent tissues. The ends lost 1 base at V and 6 bases at J; junction bases unmatched: 6. This CDR3 contains 16 residues. CDR1 and CDR2 (germline): MGHRA, YSYEKL. TCRdb reprocessed the multiplex PCR reads with MiXCR, giving one entry per CDR3 protein. The sample contains 85,000 to 120,000 distinct CDR3 sequences, under 40% of which appear only once. Overall study findings and caveats: Luminal-like breast cancer showed significantly greater tumor-nontumor repertoire similarity than basal-like breast cancer did. The lymph node origin of tumor T cells was framed as consistent with a hypothesis, not demonstrated.

The V call is TRBV4-1, the J call TRBJ2-4, with 10 bases lining up with TRBD1. The sequencing input was axillary lymph node tissue. The sequence came from a female donor with breast cancer. Some clones in this sample may be carry-over from other donors' samples. CDR3 loop: CASSQVGGTGANIQYF. The CDR3 coding sequence is TGCGCCAGCAGCCAAGTGGGAGGGACAGGGGCAAACATTCAGTACTTC.